The 25 T cell receptor beta chains below come from one sample, sequenced in a study of shared clonotypes between healthy human individuals. Repertoires were generated with immunoSEQ multiplex PCR, while TCRdb's copy carries only in-frame clones and drops some. The table has some 2,500,000 clones, roughly 93% seen once. The sample was naive CD4+ T cells from PBMCs. This sample's subset: CD45RA+ positively selected. Receptor source: a young man in good health. Some clones in this sample may be carry-over from other donors' samples.

In its sample, this clone was seen once. The chain couples TRBV5-1 to TRBJ2-3; D is possibly TRBD2 (6 bases). Between the trimmed V and J ends, which lost 3 bases and 5 bases, there was a span of 10 bases. There are 13 residues in the CDR3. In germline, CDR1 is SGHRS, CDR2 YFSETQ. For the CDR3, the DNA is TGCGCCAGCAGCTCTGACGGGGGAGATACGCAGTATTTT. Translated: CASSSDGGDTQYF.

The V gene is TRBV6-5, the J gene TRBJ1-1; no reliable D call. Trimming left V 6 bases short and J 2 bases short, with 10 bases between. Looked up from germline, CDR1 is MNHEY and CDR2 is SVGAGI. The CDR3 is made up of 13 amino acids. DNA for the CDR3: TGTGCCAGCAGGCGAGGGCTAAACACTGAAGCTTTCTTT. Protein sequence: CASRRGLNTEAFF.

In regard to this clone: Other DNA sequences in the sample encode the same CDR3. J is TRBJ2-3 and V is TRBV9; possibly TRBD2 for D (6 bases). The CDR3 loop spans 15 amino acids. Germline V gene sequence: CDR1 SGDLS, CDR2 YYNGEE. V gave up 0 bases and J gave up 0 bases, with 8 bases separating them. CDR3 sequence: CASSVGRVSTDTQYF. The DNA for the CDR3 is TGTGCCAGCAGCGTAGGGAGGGTAAGCACAGATACGCAGTATTTT. Full variable domain (remainder filled in from reference TRBV9 and TRBJ2-3): DSGVTQTPKHLITATGQRVTLRCSPRSGDLSVYWYQQSLDQGLQFLIQYYNGEERAKGNILERFSAQQFPDLHSELNLSSLELGDSALYFCASSVGRVSTDTQYFGPGTRLTVL.

V is TRBV7-3 and J is TRBJ1-1; TRBD1 matches at 12 bases. J was trimmed by 2 bases and V by 2 bases; bases with no gene match: 6. This CDR3 spans 17 amino acids. CDR1 SGHTA and CDR2 FQGTGA come from the germline V gene. The CDR3 DNA is TGTGCCAGCAGCTTACTTGGGACAGGGGGCGGTAACACTGAAGCTTTCTTT. Residues: CASSLLGTGGGNTEAFF.

This sequence joins TRBV30 and TRBJ2-3; TRBD2 matches at 9 bases. After removal of 0 bases from V and 2 bases from J, the junction contained 3 bases not matched to a gene. The germline V gene encodes CDR1 GTSNPN and CDR2 SVGIG (reference sequence). This CDR3 has 15 amino acids. The CDR3 nucleotides are TGTGCCTGGAGTGTTGGCGGGAGGGACACAGATACGCAGTATTTT. The encoded protein is CAWSVGGRDTDTQYF.

This rearrangement joins TRBV11-3 to TRBJ1-2; D gene unclear. Looked up from germline, CDR1 is SGHNT and CDR2 is YENEEA. With 4 bases removed from V and 6 bases from J, the gap between germline ends came to 18 bases. The CDR3 runs 15 residues. Here the CDR3 reads CASSSTQAGSDGYTF. The DNA for the CDR3 is TGTGCCAGCAGCTCCACTCAGGCGGGGTCTGATGGCTACACCTTC.

V and J are TRBV19 and TRBJ2-7; the match to TRBD1 covers 7 bases. V trimming: 5 bases; J trimming: 3 bases; junction bases outside the gene matches: 7. Germline V gene sequence: CDR1 LNHDA, CDR2 SQIVND (reference sequence). The CDR3 loop spans 14 amino acids. The CDR3 sequence: CASSPLGQYYEQYF. The CDR3 DNA is TGTGCCAGTAGTCCCCTGGGACAGTACTACGAGCAGTACTTC.

This chain links TRBV30 with TRBJ1-3; no clear D. There are 13 residues in the CDR3. V was clipped by 6 bases and J by 2 bases, with 11 bases between them. Germline CDR1 and CDR2: GTSNPN and SVGIG (reference sequence). The CDR3 spells CACAAEPGNTIYF. In DNA form, the CDR3 reads TGTGCCTGCGCGGCGGAGCCTGGAAACACCATATATTTT.

The chain recombines TRBV4-3 with TRBJ2-6; D unclear. CDR3 length equals 15 residues. Germline V gives CDR1 LGHNA, CDR2 YSLEER. Trimming took off 0 bases at V and 12 bases at J, with 15 bases between the two ends. The CDR3 sequence: CASSQEIIGSTVLTF. The CDR3 coding sequence is TGCGCCAGCAGCCAAGAGATTATAGGATCAACCGTCCTGACTTTC.

This clone was detected only once. The chain is built from TRBV19 and TRBJ2-5; D perhaps matches TRBD2 (5 bases). Looked up from germline, CDR1 is LNHDA and CDR2 is SQIVND (reference sequence). Trimming took 2 bases from V and 4 from J, leaving 14 bases between them. The CDR3 has 15 residues. The DNA for the CDR3 is TGTGCCAGTAGTATAATCGAACTAGGGTTAGAGACCCAGTACTTC. Its translation is CASSIIELGLETQYF.

The chain is built from TRBV7-8 and TRBJ2-7; D remains unclear. In germline, CDR1 is SGHVS, CDR2 FQNEAQ. V lost 5 bases to trimming and J lost 4 bases, with 15 bases between them. This CDR3 region has 14 residues. CDR3 sequence: CASSVPTSRYEQYF. The CDR3 DNA reads as TGTGCCAGCAGCGTACCGACGTCTCGGTACGAGCAGTACTTC.

This rearrangement joins TRBV6-1 to TRBJ2-5; D uncertain. Trimming took off 6 bases at V and 4 bases at J, with 9 bases between the two ends. The CDR3 extends over 12 amino acids. Germline lookup yields CDR1 MNHNS and CDR2 SASEGT. The CDR3 is CASSGFGETQYF. The DNA of the CDR3 is TGTGCCAGCAGCGGGTTTGGAGAGACCCAGTACTTC.

The chain is built from TRBV6-5 and TRBJ2-3; D may be TRBD2 (5 bases). V was pared by 2 bases and J by 6 bases, with 12 bases between. CDR1 MNHEY and CDR2 SVGAGI come from the germline V gene. The CDR3 runs to 14 residues. The CDR3 nucleotides read TGTGCCAGCAGTTACCAGCTAGCTTCGGATACGCAGTATTTT. It specifies CASSYQLASDTQYF.

The gene calls are TRBV28 and TRBJ1-1; TRBD1 matches 9 bases. The CDR3 has 12 residues. V lost 8 bases, J lost 4 bases, and 2 bases stayed unmatched. Germline V gene lookup returns CDR1 MDHEN and CDR2 SYDVKM. CDR3 bases: TGTGCCAGCCGGACAGGGGTCACTGAAGCTTTCTTT. Protein: CASRTGVTEAFF.

The chain recombines TRBV18 with TRBJ2-7; D is unresolved. CDR1 and CDR2 (germline): KGHSH, LQKENI. With 2 bases removed from V and 3 bases from J, the gap between germline ends came to 8 bases. The CDR3 is 13 amino acids. The chain's CDR3 is CASSPARDYEQYF. The DNA of the CDR3 is TGTGCCAGCTCACCAGCCCGTGACTACGAGCAGTACTTC.

This clone was picked up a small number of times. The CDR3 loop is CASRSARTTGEAFF. For the CDR3, the DNA is TGTGCCAGCAGGAGCGCCCGGACGACAGGGGAAGCTTTCTTT. The V and J genes are TRBV2 and TRBJ1-1, with 7 nucleotides matching TRBD1. V shed 6 bases and J 8 bases; nucleotides not matched to a gene: 12. The length of the CDR3 is 14 residues. The V gene's germline CDR1 is SNHLY and CDR2 FYNNEI.

The gene calls are TRBV28 and TRBJ2-7; D is possibly TRBD1 (6 bases). CDR1 is MDHEN and CDR2 is SYDVKM in the germline V gene. V dropped 6 bases and J dropped 4 bases, with 16 bases sitting between them. The CDR3 has 14 amino acids. The DNA of the CDR3 is TGTGCCAGCAGGAGACAGGTAGGGGCGTACGAGCAGTACTTC. Translating it yields CASRRQVGAYEQYF.

The chain is built from TRBV27 and TRBJ2-1; D unclear. The CDR3 sequence is 16 residues long. The V end was cut by 8 bases, the J end by 0 bases, with 17 bases between. Germline V lookup: CDR1 MNHEY, CDR2 SMNVEV (reference sequence). The DNA of the CDR3 is TGTGCCAGCTGCGGTATTTCGGTAGGCTCCTACAATGAGCAGTTCTTC. It translates to CASCGISVGSYNEQFF.

The chain combines TRBV5-4 with TRBJ1-3, with D possibly TRBD1 on 5 matching bases. In germline, CDR1 is SGHNT, CDR2 YYREEE (reference sequence). Trimming pared 4 bases from V and 4 bases from J, leaving 12 bases between. The CDR3 has 14 amino acids. The CDR3 protein is CASSPGLSGNTIYF. CDR3 DNA sequence: TGTGCCAGCAGCCCAGGGTTATCAGGAAACACCATATATTTT.

The genes are TRBV7-9 and TRBJ2-5, with a tentative D call TRBD2 (5 bases). V lost 4 bases and J 2 bases, leaving 11 bases between the germline ends. The CDR3 spans 14 residues. Germline V gene lookup returns CDR1 SEHNR and CDR2 FQNEAQ (reference sequence). The CDR3 protein is CASSSRASQETQYF. In nucleotides, the CDR3 is TGTGCCAGCAGCTCGAGGGCATCTCAAGAGACCCAGTACTTC.

The DNA of the CDR3 is TGTGCCAGTAGTATAGTGGCAGCCCAGCCCCAGCATTTT. Translation gives CASSIVAAQPQHF. V is TRBV19 and J is TRBJ1-5; D unresolved. Germline lookup yields CDR1 LNHDA and CDR2 SQIVND (reference sequence). This CDR3 is built from 13 residues. Between the trimmed V and J ends, which lost 1 base and 7 bases, there was a span of 8 bases.

This clone was detected once. The V and J genes are TRBV15 and TRBJ2-3; D uncertain. V was shortened by 0 bases and J by 6 bases, with 10 bases between the two germline ends. Germline CDR1 is LNHNV and CDR2 is YYDKDF (reference sequence). The CDR3 length is 14 residues. The CDR3 DNA reads TGTGCCACCAGCAGAGAAAGGATCCCGGATACGCAGTATTTT. It is translated as CATSRERIPDTQYF.

This clone was seen more than once but under ten times. Other DNA sequences in this specimen translate into the identical CDR3. The genes are TRBV5-1 and TRBJ1-2; possibly TRBD1 for D (5 bases). V lost 4 bases, J lost 2 bases, and 9 bases lay in between. The CDR3 consists of 13 residues. In germline, CDR1 is SGHRS, CDR2 YFSETQ. DNA of the CDR3: TGCGCCAGCAGCCCCGACAGAAACTATGGCTACACCTTC. This gives the protein CASSPDRNYGYTF.

With regard to this clone: At the DNA level, this CDR3 is encoded by other sequences in the same sample as well. The chain employs TRBV28 and TRBJ1-1; possibly TRBD1 for D (6 bases). The ends were cut back, 2 bases at V and 2 bases at J, with 9 bases in the middle. Germline V gives CDR1 MDHEN, CDR2 SYDVKM. This CDR3 region has 14 residues. The CDR3: CASSLAQGNTEAFF. The CDR3 coding sequence is TGTGCCAGCAGTTTAGCACAGGGAAACACTGAAGCTTTCTTT.

V usage is TRBV9 and J usage is TRBJ2-1, with no clear D. Germline V gene data show CDR1 as SGDLS and CDR2 as YYNGEE. V was shortened by 4 bases and J by 13 bases, with 15 bases between the two germline ends. CDR3 length equals 12 residues. The CDR3 sequence: CASSTQKGQQFF. In nucleotides, the CDR3 is TGTGCCAGCAGCACCCAGAAGGGCCAACAGTTCTTC.